This T cell receptor beta chain was profiled in a study of T cell responses to AZD1222 COVID-19 vaccine. Produced via immunoSEQ multiplex PCR; TCRdb's table is partial and in-frame only. The sample records over 95,000 clones, 88% being singletons. The CDR3 is 14 amino acids. Germline V gene lookup returns CDR1 SGHDT and CDR2 YYEEEE. The ends were cut back, 1 base at V and 0 bases at J, with 8 bases in the middle. This sequence was found in an adult in good health. The rearrangement uses TRBV5-6 and TRBJ2-7; D unclear. This specimen was peripheral blood, taken on day 0 of AZD1222 vaccination. The CDR3 reads CASSLTSFSYEQYF. The CDR3 nucleotides are TGTGCCAGCAGCTTGACGTCATTCTCCTACGAGCAGTACTTC.